This entry describes one T cell receptor (beta chain). The data are from a study of blood T cells in healthy people across ages. The use of a sample-barcoded 5' primer and a J-beta primer mix characterized a second PCR of 7 to 11 cycles. A template-switch adaptor containing 12 random nucleotides labeled each cDNA molecule. One entry per CDR3 protein results from TCRdb running MiXCR on the 5' RACE reads. The repertoire holds hundreds of thousands of distinct CDR3 sequences, with 56% as singletons. The study drew donors from healthy Caucasian individuals in Russia aged 6 to 90. Isolation yielded PBMCs, at least 6 million per sample, in every case. V was clipped by 3 bases and J by 0 bases, with 14 bases between them. Looked up from germline, CDR1 is MGHDK and CDR2 is SYGVNS. The CDR3 extends over 16 amino acids.

Sequenced sample: blood. This clonotype was obtained from a middle-aged man in good health. This chain connects TRBV25-1 to TRBJ2-5; D is possibly TRBD2 (5 bases). The CDR3 sequence is CASSERGFGNQETQYF. The CDR3 nucleotides are TGTGCCAGCAGTGAGCGCGGGTTTGGAAACCAAGAGACCCAGTACTTC.